These 16 T cell receptor beta chains share one sample of origin, sequenced in a study of glioma-infiltrating T cells. Amplification of TCR alpha and beta CDR3 regions from RNA used iRepertoire nested multiplex PCR. TCRdb independently ran MiXCR on the multiplex PCR reads; one entry per CDR3 protein. There are approximately 110,000 distinct CDR3 sequences in the sample; 23% occur only once, and 15% lies in the top ten. The source material was glioma tissue, nonneoplastic brain tissue, or PBMCs (not recorded which). The receptors originated from a human donor with low-grade glioma or glioblastoma, undergoing nonglioma brain surgery, or in good health (not recorded which).

To note about this clonotype: A much larger clone lies one base from this, so it may be a read error. CDR3 protein: CASSIKRERGTEAFF. CDR3 coding DNA: TGTGCCAGTAGTATTAAGAGGGAAAGAGGCACTGAAGCTTTCTTT. V usage is TRBV19 and J usage is TRBJ1-1, with unresolved D. The CDR3 covers 15 residues. The V gene's germline CDR1 is LNHDA and CDR2 SQIVND (reference sequence). V shed 3 bases and J shed 4 bases, with 15 bases lying between them.

This clonotype has ten or more counts. This CDR3 is CASRPGFPKEMSNQPQHF. The DNA of the CDR3 is TGTGCCAGTAGGCCAGGGTTCCCCAAAGAGATGAGCAATCAGCCCCAGCATTTT. The rearrangement links TRBV19 to TRBJ1-5; possibly TRBD1 for D (5 bases). The germline V gene encodes CDR1 LNHDA and CDR2 SQIVND (reference sequence). Trimming pared 6 bases from V and 1 base from J, leaving 22 bases between. This CDR3 comprises 18 residues.

Ten or more counts support this clonotype. V and J are TRBV5-1 and TRBJ2-7; a possible D gene is TRBD2 (6 bases). Germline loops: CDR1 SGHRS, CDR2 YFSETQ. Between the trimmed V and J ends, which lost 4 bases and 6 bases, there was a span of 20 bases. The CDR3 consists of 15 residues. CDR3 residues: CASSPDWSGEGEQYF. CDR3 bases: TGCGCCAGCAGCCCTGACTGGTCGGGGGAAGGCGAGCAGTACTTC.

V and J are TRBV27 and TRBJ1-5, with D possibly TRBD1 on 5 matching bases. The V gene's germline CDR1 is MNHEY and CDR2 SMNVEV (reference sequence). Trimming pared 2 bases from V and 6 bases from J, leaving 14 bases between. The CDR3 consists of 15 residues. The CDR3 region has the DNA TGTGCCAGCAGTTTAGCAGGGACTTTCGGTCAGCCCCAGCATTTT. It is translated as CASSLAGTFGQPQHF.

Concerning this clonotype: The junction departs from the called germline gene at one end, perhaps through a read error. The chain has TRBV28 and TRBJ2-7; no clear D. The germline gives CDR1 MDHEN, CDR2 SYDVKM. The CDR3 extends over 15 amino acids. The CDR3 nucleotides read TGTGCCGGCAGTACCATGGCACATGAATCCTACGAGCAGTACTTC. Its translation is CAGSTMAHESYEQYF.

Only a few counts were recorded for this clonotype. CDR3: CASSLLTTANTEAFF. As DNA, the CDR3 is TGTGCCAGCAGCTTACTCACCACGGCAAACACTGAAGCTTTCTTT. The chain recombines TRBV7-9 with TRBJ1-1; D call uncertain. The germline V gene encodes CDR1 SEHNR and CDR2 FQNEAQ (reference sequence). The CDR3 covers 15 residues. V was cut by 2 bases and J by 2 bases, with 12 bases left in between. The complete variable domain, with remaining parts taken from reference TRBV7-9 and TRBJ1-1, reads DTGVSQNPRHKITKRGQNVTFRCDPISEHNRLYWYRQTLGQGPEFLTYFQNEAQLEKSRLLSDRFSAERPKGSFSTLEIQRTEQGDSAMYLCASSLLTTANTEAFFGQGTRLTVV.

As to this clonotype: Being one base from a much bigger clone, this may be a read error. This sequence joins TRBV4-1 and TRBJ2-5; D gene uncertain. Germline V gene data show CDR1 as MGHRA and CDR2 as YSYEKL. V was pared by 3 bases and J by 7 bases, with 18 bases between. The CDR3 loop spans 15 amino acids. CDR3 sequence: CASSQSNVGWATQYF. The CDR3 DNA reads TGCGCCAGCAGCCAGTCGAATGTAGGCTGGGCGACCCAGTACTTC.

There are many counts of this clonotype. J is TRBJ2-1 and V is TRBV10-3, with TRBD1 as a possible D gene (5 bases). The CDR3 spans 14 residues. Trimming removed 6 bases at V and 2 bases at J, with 11 bases between. CDR1 is ENHRY, CDR2 SYGVKD, per germline. CDR3 in amino acids: CAISADNTYNEQFF. The CDR3 DNA sequence: TGTGCCATCAGCGCGGACAACACCTACAATGAGCAGTTCTTC.

This clonotype has a handful of counts. The chain combines TRBV5-5 with TRBJ1-1; no clear D gene. The CDR3 totals 13 residues. The V gene's germline CDR1 is SGHKS and CDR2 YYEKEE (reference sequence). V was shortened by 4 bases and J by 11 bases, with 18 bases between the two germline ends. The CDR3, as DNA: TGTGCCAGCAGCGGGGAACCGCAGATGGGGGCTTTCTTT. Translated: CASSGEPQMGAFF.

A few counts support this clonotype. V usage is TRBV19 and J usage is TRBJ2-2; no firm D call. CDR3 length: 15 residues. Germline values: CDR1 LNHDA, CDR2 SQIVND (reference sequence). Trimming cost V 1 base and J 0 bases, with 6 bases left between them. Here the CDR3 DNA reads TGTGCCAGTAGTATAGGGTGGTCGAACACCGGGGAGCTGTTTTTT. This codes for CASSIGWSNTGELFF.

Turning to this clonotype: Given a much more abundant clone one base away, this may be a read error. V and J are TRBV7-2 and TRBJ2-3; TRBD1 matches at 7 bases. With 5 bases clipped from V and 2 bases from J, the junction kept 4 bases outside the gene matches. Germline loops: CDR1 SGHTA, CDR2 FQGNSA. CDR3 length: 14 amino acids. CDR3 sequence: CASSEGQNTDTQYF. The DNA for the CDR3 is TGTGCCAGCAGCGAGGGACAGAACACAGATACGCAGTATTTT.

The chain carries TRBV14 and TRBJ2-5; D could derive from TRBD1 or TRBD2 (5 bases each). This CDR3 has 13 residues. CDR1 is SGHDN, CDR2 FVKESK, per germline. V gave up 6 bases and J gave up 10 bases, with 18 bases separating them. CDR3 bases: TGTGCCAGCAGGGAATCGGGGCAGAGCAACCAGTACTTC. It codes for CASRESGQSNQYF.

The table lists this clonotype with a few counts. The genes are TRBV20-1 and TRBJ1-5, with D tentatively TRBD1 (6 bases). CDR1 is DFQATT, CDR2 SNEGSKA, per germline (reference sequence). This CDR3 spans 12 amino acids. Deletions cut 6 bases from V and 3 bases from J, with 9 bases between. CDR3 amino acids: CSAGQNNQPQHF. The CDR3 DNA reads TGCAGTGCCGGACAGAACAATCAGCCCCAGCATTTT.

This clonotype was seen ten or more times. The chain uses TRBV6-1 and TRBJ1-1; tentative D call: TRBD1 (6 bases). This CDR3 has 12 residues. Germline V lookup: CDR1 MNHNS, CDR2 SASEGT. Trimming pared 5 bases from V and 5 bases from J, leaving 9 bases between. CDR3 sequence: CASSTQGTEAFF. The CDR3 nucleotides are TGTGCCAGCAGTACCCAGGGGACTGAAGCTTTCTTT.

This clonotype showed up many times. V is TRBV4-2 and J is TRBJ2-1; D not certain. Germline CDR1 is LGHNA and CDR2 is YNFKEQ. Trimming removed 3 bases at V and 8 bases at J, with 17 bases between. CDR3 length equals 15 residues. The CDR3 spells CASSHLERIHHEQFF. CDR3 bases: TGTGCCAGCAGCCACCTAGAGCGTATCCACCATGAGCAGTTCTTC.

Ten or more counts support this clonotype. The chain carries TRBV14 and TRBJ2-1; 10 nucleotides match TRBD1. This CDR3 has 18 amino acids. Germline V gives CDR1 SGHDN, CDR2 FVKESK. V lost 1 base to trimming and J lost 2 bases; unmatched junction nucleotides: 8. The CDR3 DNA reads as TGTGCCAGCAGCCAAGGTTTCGTCGGGACAGGGGCCTACAATGAGCAGTTCTTC. It specifies CASSQGFVGTGAYNEQFF.